The rows below give T cell receptor beta chains drawn from one sample of a study of spatial heterogeneity in lung cancer. TCRdb reprocessed the 5' RACE reads with MiXCR, giving one entry per CDR3 protein. The sample gives more than 65,000 distinct CDR3 sequences, 10% to 15% of which show up once; roughly 4.2% is in the top ten. Sequences were derived from PBMCs, sampled at surgery. The receptors here all came from a male donor with early-stage non-small cell lung cancer. Both conserved end residues are part of each CDR3. The order of the fields is clone size, D gene, V gene, J gene, CDR3 protein, CDR3 DNA. A D gene is named only where the DNA matches it firmly. Size values are once, few and many counts, or a class for expanded clones, and some rows have none.

few	NA	TRBV20-1	TRBJ1-5	CSAREPGLQPQHF	TGCAGTGCTAGAGAACCCGGCCTTCAGCCCCAGCATTTT
few	TRBD2	TRBV20-1	TRBJ2-1	CSGGGSGRFMNEQFF	TGCAGTGGGGGGGGGAGCGGGAGGTTTATGAATGAGCAGTTCTTC
NA	NA	TRBV7-9	TRBJ2-3	CASETATASTDTQYF	TGTGCCAGCGAAACCGCCACCGCGAGCACAGATACGCAGTATTTT
NA	NA	TRBV12-3/TRBV12-4	TRBJ1-1	CASSYTANTEAFF	TGTGCCAGCAGTTATACAGCGAACACTGAAGCTTTCTTT
many	TRBD1	TRBV2	TRBJ2-6	CASRLRGIGANVLTF	TGTGCCAGCAGGCTCAGGGGGATAGGGGCCAACGTCCTGACTTTC
NA	TRBD2	TRBV3-1	TRBJ2-7	CASSQEGLAGSYEQYF	TGTGCCAGCAGCCAAGAGGGACTAGCGGGGTCCTACGAGCAGTACTTC
NA	NA	TRBV3-1	TRBJ2-5	CASSPSPSVETQYF	TGTGCCAGCAGCCCTTCGCCGAGCGTAGAGACCCAGTACTTC
few	NA	TRBV27	TRBJ1-3	CASSLGRPSGVSGNTIYF	TGTGCCAGCAGTTTGGGCAGGCCGAGCGGCGTCTCTGGAAACACCATATATTTT
few	NA	TRBV6-1	TRBJ2-6	CASTPGGGASGANVLTF	TGTGCCAGCACCCCCGGTGGCGGGGCCTCCGGGGCCAACGTCCTGACTTTC
NA	NA	TRBV20-1	TRBJ1-3	CSARLPGNTIYF	TGCAGTGCTAGATTGCCTGGAAACACCATATATTTT
NA	NA	TRBV7-2	TRBJ2-2	CASSDFTGELFF	TGTGCCAGCAGCGATTTCACCGGGGAGCTGTTTTTT
few	NA	TRBV18	TRBJ2-2	CASSSLTSNTGELFF	TGTGCCAGCTCATCTCTGACATCGAACACCGGGGAGCTGTTTTTT
NA	NA	TRBV30	TRBJ2-1	CAWSAPGLRSNEQFF	TGTGCCTGGAGCGCCCCGGGCCTCAGGTCCAATGAGCAGTTCTTC
many	NA	TRBV20-1	TRBJ2-1	CSATTSSYNEQFF	TGCAGTGCTACCACGAGCTCCTACAATGAGCAGTTCTTC
few	NA	TRBV9	TRBJ2-5	CASSVGPGQKETQYF	TGTGCCAGCAGCGTAGGACCCGGACAGAAAGAGACCCAGTACTTC
few	TRBD2	TRBV12-3/TRBV12-4	TRBJ2-3	CASSLGLAGGTITDTQYF	TGTGCCAGCAGTCTCGGACTAGCGGGGGGGACGATCACAGATACGCAGTATTTT
few	NA	TRBV5-4	TRBJ2-7	CASSFTDNSYEQYF	TGTGCCAGCAGCTTTACGGACAACTCCTACGAGCAGTACTTC
few	NA	TRBV29-1	TRBJ1-1	CSVEARTRTEAFF	TGCAGCGTTGAGGCACGGACGCGGACTGAAGCTTTCTTT
few	NA	TRBV20-1	TRBJ1-1	CSASSGETEAFF	TGCAGTGCTAGTTCGGGGGAGACTGAAGCTTTCTTT
many	NA	TRBV7-3	TRBJ1-1	CASSSQGGHTEAFF	TGTGCCAGCAGCTCCCAAGGGGGTCACACTGAAGCTTTCTTT
NA	NA	TRBV2	TRBJ2-3	CASCKQADTQYF	TGTGCCAGCTGCAAGCAGGCAGATACGCAGTATTTT
NA	NA	TRBV18	TRBJ2-6	CASSPELLSGANVLTF	TGTGCCAGCTCACCGGAATTACTATCTGGGGCCAACGTCCTGACTTTC
NA	NA	TRBV20-1	TRBJ2-7	CSASSTEAYEQYF	TGCAGTGCTAGTTCAACCGAGGCCTACGAGCAGTACTTC
NA	TRBD1	TRBV5-6	TRBJ2-7	CASSLMGQGYEQYF	TGTGCCAGCAGCTTGATGGGACAGGGCTACGAGCAGTACTTC
NA	NA	TRBV11-1	TRBJ2-7	CASSLARGGGSEQYF	TGTGCCAGCAGCTTGGCTCGCGGTGGAGGGAGTGAGCAGTACTTC
few	NA	TRBV19	TRBJ1-1	CASLTVSGSEAFF	TGTGCCAGCCTGACTGTAAGTGGGTCTGAAGCTTTCTTT
NA	TRBD2	TRBV5-5	TRBJ2-6	CASSLGGGPSGANVLTF	TGTGCCAGCAGCTTAGGCGGGGGGCCCTCTGGGGCCAACGTCCTGACTTTC
NA	TRBD2	TRBV29-1	TRBJ2-1	CSVVPLAGANEQFF	TGCAGCGTTGTCCCACTAGCGGGAGCAAATGAGCAGTTCTTC
NA	TRBD1	TRBV28	TRBJ1-2	CASSLDRLLQTGGGYTF	TGTGCCAGCAGCCTGGACCGACTGCTCCAGACAGGGGGTGGCTACACCTTC
many	NA	TRBV7-9	TRBJ2-7	CACGGGGGTGYEQYF	TGTGCCTGCGGGGGTGGTGGCGGGACAGGCTACGAGCAGTACTTC
many	NA	TRBV6-1	TRBJ1-2	CASSEEAVDYGYTF	TGTGCCAGCAGTGAAGAAGCAGTAGACTATGGCTACACCTTC
NA	NA	TRBV9	TRBJ2-5	CASSVGGEETQYF	TGTGCCAGCAGCGTAGGGGGGGAAGAGACCCAGTACTTC
NA	NA	TRBV20-1	TRBJ1-1	CSATPWGVNTEAFF	TGCAGTGCCACCCCATGGGGCGTGAACACTGAAGCTTTCTTT
medium-sized	NA	TRBV2	TRBJ2-3	CASSVLKGIDTQYF	TGTGCCAGCAGTGTACTGAAGGGGATAGATACGCAGTATTTT
NA	NA	TRBV6-1	TRBJ2-7	CASSGFGDSYYEQYF	TGTGCCAGCAGCGGTTTCGGGGACTCCTACTACGAGCAGTACTTC
NA	TRBD1	TRBV6-2/TRBV6-3	TRBJ2-7	CASSSRTGENEQYF	TGTGCCAGCAGTTCGCGGACAGGGGAGAACGAGCAGTACTTC
few	NA	TRBV15	TRBJ2-3	CATSGPSQPFTDTQYF	TGTGCCACCAGCGGACCCAGCCAACCCTTCACAGATACGCAGTATTTT
many	TRBD2	TRBV3-1	TRBJ2-3	CASSQDASGIGLPDTQYF	TGTGCCAGCAGCCAAGATGCTAGCGGGATCGGGCTTCCAGATACGCAGTATTTT
NA	NA	TRBV12-3/TRBV12-4	TRBJ2-3	CASSLIAVETDTQYF	TGTGCCAGCAGTTTAATAGCGGTAGAAACAGATACGCAGTATTTT
once	TRBD2	TRBV7-2	TRBJ2-5	CASSFPEREGRGTQYF	TGTGCCAGCAGCTTTCCGGAGAGGGAGGGCCGCGGGACCCAGTACTTC
NA	NA	TRBV25-1	TRBJ2-3	CASSEPGVDTQYF	TGTGCCAGCAGTGAACCAGGGGTAGATACGCAGTATTTT
NA	NA	TRBV29-1	TRBJ1-1	CSVDGHTEAFF	TGCAGCGTCGACGGGCACACTGAAGCTTTCTTT
NA	NA	TRBV19	TRBJ2-2	CASSYGENTGELFF	TGTGCCAGTAGTTATGGAGAGAACACCGGGGAGCTGTTTTTT
NA	NA	TRBV29-1	TRBJ2-6	CSVLAKGPFPGANVLTF	TGCAGCGTCCTCGCTAAAGGTCCCTTCCCCGGGGCCAACGTCCTGACTTTC
NA	NA	TRBV11-2	TRBJ2-1	CASSWLSNEQFF	TGTGCCAGCAGCTGGCTGAGCAATGAGCAGTTCTTC
few	TRBD1	TRBV18	TRBJ2-3	CASSPWTGITDTQYF	TGTGCCAGCTCACCCTGGACAGGAATCACAGATACGCAGTATTTT
NA	TRBD1	TRBV6-4	TRBJ1-2	CASSNLTGLSRYGYTF	TGTGCCAGCAGTAACCTGACAGGGCTGTCTCGATATGGCTACACCTTC
NA	NA	TRBV7-9	TRBJ2-2	CASSAQGIGELFF	TGTGCCAGCAGCGCGCAGGGGATCGGGGAGCTGTTTTTT
NA	NA	TRBV7-8	TRBJ2-5	CASSSQARGPSGTQYF	TGTGCCAGCAGCTCCCAAGCCCGGGGTCCCTCAGGGACCCAGTACTTC
many	NA	TRBV25-1	TRBJ2-1	CASSGSQRVGFSYNEQFF	TGTGCCAGCAGTGGATCGCAGCGTGTGGGGTTCTCCTACAATGAGCAGTTCTTC